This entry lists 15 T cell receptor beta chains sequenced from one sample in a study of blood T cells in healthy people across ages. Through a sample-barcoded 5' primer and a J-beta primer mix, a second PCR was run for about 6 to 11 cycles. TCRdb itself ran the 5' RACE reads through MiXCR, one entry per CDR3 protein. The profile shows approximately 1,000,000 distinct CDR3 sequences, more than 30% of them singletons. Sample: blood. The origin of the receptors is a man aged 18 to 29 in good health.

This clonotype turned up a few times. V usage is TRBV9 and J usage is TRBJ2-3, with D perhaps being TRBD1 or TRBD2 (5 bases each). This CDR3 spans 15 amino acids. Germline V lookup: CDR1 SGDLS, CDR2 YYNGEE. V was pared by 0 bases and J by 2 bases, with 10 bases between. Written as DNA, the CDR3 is TGTGCCAGCAGCGTAGGAGTCGGGGCCACAGATACGCAGTATTTT. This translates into CASSVGVGATDTQYF.

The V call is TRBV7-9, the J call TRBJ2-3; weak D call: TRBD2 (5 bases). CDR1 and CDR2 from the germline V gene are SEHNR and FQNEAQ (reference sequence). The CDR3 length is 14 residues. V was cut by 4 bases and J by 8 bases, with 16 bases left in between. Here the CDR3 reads CASSSYHMEATQYF. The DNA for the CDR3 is TGTGCCAGCAGCTCCTACCACATGGAGGCTACGCAGTATTTT.

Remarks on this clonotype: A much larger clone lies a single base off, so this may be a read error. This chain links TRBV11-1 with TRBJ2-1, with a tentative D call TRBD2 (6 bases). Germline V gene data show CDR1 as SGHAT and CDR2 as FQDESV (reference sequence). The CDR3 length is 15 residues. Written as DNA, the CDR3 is TGTGCCTGCAGCAGGGAAGGGAGGCAAATGGATGAGCAGTTCTTC. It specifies CACSREGRQMDEQFF.

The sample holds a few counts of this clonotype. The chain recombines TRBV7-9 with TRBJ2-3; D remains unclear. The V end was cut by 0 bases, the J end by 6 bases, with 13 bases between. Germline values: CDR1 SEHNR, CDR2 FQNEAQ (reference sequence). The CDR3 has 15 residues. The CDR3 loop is CASSLAVGRVDTQYF. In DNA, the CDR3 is TGTGCCAGCAGCTTAGCGGTCGGTAGGGTGGATACGCAGTATTTT.

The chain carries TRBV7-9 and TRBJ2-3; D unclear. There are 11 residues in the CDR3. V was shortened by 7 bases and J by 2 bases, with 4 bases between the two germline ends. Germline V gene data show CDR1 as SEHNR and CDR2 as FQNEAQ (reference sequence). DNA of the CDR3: TGTGCCAGCACTCCCACAGATACGCAGTATTTT. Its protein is CASTPTDTQYF.

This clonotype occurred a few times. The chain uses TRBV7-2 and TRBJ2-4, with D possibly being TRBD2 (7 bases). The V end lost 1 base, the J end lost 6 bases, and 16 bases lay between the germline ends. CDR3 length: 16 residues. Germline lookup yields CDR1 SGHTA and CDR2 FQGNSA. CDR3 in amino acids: CASSLDSGGRGNIQYF. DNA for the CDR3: TGTGCCAGCAGCTTAGATTCGGGGGGCCGTGGAAACATTCAGTACTTC. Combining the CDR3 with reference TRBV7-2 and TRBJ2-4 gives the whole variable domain GAGVSQSPSNKVTEKGKDVELRCDPISGHTALYWYRQSLGQGLEFLIYFQGNSAPDKSGLPSDRFSAERTGGSVSTLTIQRTQQEDSAVYLCASSLDSGGRGNIQYFGAGTRLSVL.

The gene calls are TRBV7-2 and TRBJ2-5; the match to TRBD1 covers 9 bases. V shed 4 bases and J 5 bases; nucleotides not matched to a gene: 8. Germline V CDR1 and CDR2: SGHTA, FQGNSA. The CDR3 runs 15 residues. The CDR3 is CASSYQQGAQETQYF. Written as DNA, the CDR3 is TGTGCCAGCAGCTATCAACAGGGGGCACAGGAGACCCAGTACTTC. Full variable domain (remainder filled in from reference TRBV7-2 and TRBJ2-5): GAGVSQSPSNKVTEKGKDVELRCDPISGHTALYWYRQSLGQGLEFLIYFQGNSAPDKSGLPSDRFSAERTGGSVSTLTIQRTQQEDSAVYLCASSYQQGAQETQYFGPGTRLLVL.

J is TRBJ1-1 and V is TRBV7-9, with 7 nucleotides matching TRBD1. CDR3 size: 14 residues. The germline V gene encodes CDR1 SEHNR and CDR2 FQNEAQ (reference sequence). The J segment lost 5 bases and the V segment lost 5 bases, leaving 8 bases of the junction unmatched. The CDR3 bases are TGTGCCAGCAGCACCTACAGGGGTGGGACTGAAGCTTTCTTT. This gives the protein CASSTYRGGTEAFF.

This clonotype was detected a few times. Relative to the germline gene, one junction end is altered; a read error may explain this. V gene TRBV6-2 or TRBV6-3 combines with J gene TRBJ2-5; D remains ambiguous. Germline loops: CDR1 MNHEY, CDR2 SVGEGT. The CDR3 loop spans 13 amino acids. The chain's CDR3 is CTSSRPDQETQYF. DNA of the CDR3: TGTACCAGCAGCCGACCGGATCAAGAGACCCAGTACTTC.

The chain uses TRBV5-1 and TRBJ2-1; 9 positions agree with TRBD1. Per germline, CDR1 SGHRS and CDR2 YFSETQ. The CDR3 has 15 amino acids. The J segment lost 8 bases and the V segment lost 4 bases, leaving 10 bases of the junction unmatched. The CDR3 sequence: CASSPLRTGDHEQFF. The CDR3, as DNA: TGCGCCAGCAGCCCCCTAAGGACAGGGGACCATGAGCAGTTCTTC.

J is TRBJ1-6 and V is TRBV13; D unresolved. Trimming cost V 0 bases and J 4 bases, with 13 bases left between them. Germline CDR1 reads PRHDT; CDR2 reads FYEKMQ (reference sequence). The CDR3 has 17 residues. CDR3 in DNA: TGTGCCAGCAGCTTAGGGACGACCCCGTATTATAATTCACCCCTCCACTTT. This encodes CASSLGTTPYYNSPLHF. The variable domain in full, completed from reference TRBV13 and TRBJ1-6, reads AAGVIQSPRHLIKEKRETATLKCYPIPRHDTVYWYQQGPGQDPQFLISFYEKMQSDKGSIPDRFSAQQFSDYHSELNMSSLELGDSALYFCASSLGTTPYYNSPLHFGNGTRLTVT.

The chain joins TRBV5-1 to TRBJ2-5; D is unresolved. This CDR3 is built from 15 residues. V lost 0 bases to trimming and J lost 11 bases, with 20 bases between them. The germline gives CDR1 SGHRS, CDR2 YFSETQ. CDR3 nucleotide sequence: TGCGCCAGCAGCTTGGAGCCTAGGCCCACCAATGAGCAGTACTTC. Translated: CASSLEPRPTNEQYF.

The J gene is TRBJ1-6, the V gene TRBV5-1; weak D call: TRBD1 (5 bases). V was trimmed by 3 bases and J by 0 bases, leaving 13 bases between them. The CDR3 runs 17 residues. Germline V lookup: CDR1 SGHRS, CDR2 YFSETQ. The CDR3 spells CASSSSRGSSYNSPLHF. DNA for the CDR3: TGCGCCAGCAGCTCCTCTCGGGGGAGCTCCTATAATTCACCCCTCCACTTT.

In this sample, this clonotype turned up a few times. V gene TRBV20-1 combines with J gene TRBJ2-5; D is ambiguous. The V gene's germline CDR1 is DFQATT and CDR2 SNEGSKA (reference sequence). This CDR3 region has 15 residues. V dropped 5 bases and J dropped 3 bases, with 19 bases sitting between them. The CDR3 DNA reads TGCAGTGCTCTTCCGTGGCCTGGGGTCGAAGAGACCCAGTACTTC. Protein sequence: CSALPWPGVEETQYF.

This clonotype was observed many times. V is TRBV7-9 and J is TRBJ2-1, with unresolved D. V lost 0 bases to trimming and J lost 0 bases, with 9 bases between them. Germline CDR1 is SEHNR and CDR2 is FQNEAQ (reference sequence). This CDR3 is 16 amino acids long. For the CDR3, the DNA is TGTGCCAGCAGCTTAGCGGTCTCCTTCTCCTACAATGAGCAGTTCTTC. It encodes CASSLAVSFSYNEQFF.